This TCR beta chain was found in a study of identical twins. Germline CDR1 DFQATT, CDR2 SNEGSKA (reference sequence). The CDR3 has 16 residues. The V and J ends lost 0 bases and 6 bases, in that order; junction bases with no gene match: 6. TCRdb redid the calling of the 5' RACE reads with MiXCR, one entry per CDR3 protein. The table includes around 290,000 distinct CDR3 sequences, roughly 9% detected once. The sample also formed part of further work on yellow fever vaccine responses in identical twins.

The sequence was collected from a woman younger than 35 in good health. V is TRBV20-1 and J is TRBJ2-3, with 13 bases fitting TRBD2. Material for sequencing was CD8+ T cells sorted from blood. CDR3 nucleotides: TGCAGTGCTAGAGATCTAACTAGCGGGGGGGTTGATACGCAGTATTTT. Its protein product is CSARDLTSGGVDTQYF.